One sample yielded the 28 T cell receptor beta chains listed below, sequenced in a study of T-cell reconstitution after alpha-beta-depleted transplantation in children. Library preparation (for TCRbeta) was performed with unique molecular identifiers. TCRdb re-called the PCR reads through MiXCR, storing one row per CDR3 protein. The data hold 200,000 to 250,000 distinct CDR3 sequences, with 7.5% to 9.5% observed a single time. The sample here was PBMCs, mostly from graft donor cells, taken 360 days after TCRalphabeta/CD19-depleted stem cell transplant. These receptors came from a male patient between 2 and 15 years old who had a stem cell transplant for acute myeloid leukemia, so the T cells may come from the graft donor.

V gene TRBV7-2 combines with J gene TRBJ2-7, with D possibly TRBD1 on 5 matching bases. This CDR3 contains 13 residues. Germline values: CDR1 SGHTA, CDR2 FQGNSA. The V gene lost 5 bases and the J gene lost 8 bases, with 16 bases spanning the gap. The CDR3 nucleotides read TGTGCCAGCAGCCCGAGGCAGGGTCATCAGCAGTACTTC. Residues: CASSPRQGHQQYF.

The J gene is TRBJ1-1, the V gene TRBV7-2, with D tentatively TRBD1 (5 bases). V was shortened by 1 base and J by 7 bases, with 10 bases between the two germline ends. The V gene's germline CDR1 is SGHTA and CDR2 FQGNSA. The CDR3 spans 13 residues. The CDR3 coding sequence is TGTGCCAGCAGCTTAGTGCGACAGCGTGAAGCTTTCTTT. Encoded protein: CASSLVRQREAFF.

This clonotype was found a few times. The chain is built from TRBV15 and TRBJ2-3; maybe TRBD2 (6 bases). The CDR3 sequence is 13 residues long. Trimming took 8 bases from V and 4 from J, leaving 13 bases between them. The V gene's germline CDR1 is LNHNV and CDR2 YYDKDF (reference sequence). For the CDR3, the DNA is TGTGCCACCGAGAGGAGGGAGGCAGATACGCAGTATTTT. Its protein product is CATERREADTQYF.

This clonotype was picked up a small number of times. The chain has TRBV5-5 and TRBJ1-6; possibly TRBD1 for D (5 bases). This CDR3 has 14 residues. The germline V gene encodes CDR1 SGHKS and CDR2 YYEKEE (reference sequence). The germline V and J ends were trimmed by 2 bases and 10 bases, with 13 bases remaining between them. CDR3 loop: CASSFSGGGSPLHF. DNA for the CDR3: TGTGCCAGCAGCTTTTCTGGGGGTGGGTCACCCCTCCACTTT.

This clonotype was seen more than once but under ten times. The V gene is TRBV18, the J gene TRBJ2-1, with 13 bases identical to TRBD2. CDR1 KGHSH and CDR2 LQKENI come from the germline V gene. Trimming cost V 5 bases and J 4 bases; bases outside gene matches: 5. The CDR3 extends over 16 amino acids. DNA of the CDR3: TGTGCCAGCTCAGCGACTAGCGGGAGGTTTTACAATGAGCAGTTCTTC. Its protein product is CASSATSGRFYNEQFF.

The chain combines TRBV27 with TRBJ2-3; 7 nucleotides line up with TRBD1. This CDR3 is 20 amino acids long. Germline values: CDR1 MNHEY, CDR2 SMNVEV (reference sequence). The ends lost 4 bases at V and 0 bases at J; junction bases unmatched: 19. The CDR3 bases are TGTGCCAGCAGTTCGCCATACGGTTTAGGGGGCGAAGAAAGCACAGATACGCAGTATTTT. Translated, it gives CASSSPYGLGGEESTDTQYF.

There are many counts of this clonotype. This sequence joins TRBV29-1 and TRBJ1-1, with a tentative D call TRBD1 (6 bases). CDR3 size: 14 residues. Germline V gene data show CDR1 as SQVTM and CDR2 as ANQGSEA. V was clipped by 2 bases and J by 3 bases, with 13 bases between them. The CDR3 is CSVENRGRDTEAFF. The DNA for the CDR3 is TGCAGCGTTGAAAATCGGGGGCGCGACACTGAAGCTTTCTTT.

The chain employs TRBV7-6 and TRBJ2-3, with TRBD2 identical over 11 bases. Germline assignment: CDR1 SGHVS and CDR2 FNYEAQ. The CDR3 has 15 residues. V was pared by 1 base and J by 4 bases, with 1 base of the junction left unmatched. The CDR3 DNA reads as TGTGCCAGCAGCTTAGTACTAGCGGGGGCAGATACGCAGTATTTT. It encodes CASSLVLAGADTQYF.

Ten or more counts support this clonotype. The chain combines TRBV9 with TRBJ2-2; the match to TRBD1 covers 7 bases. The CDR3 has 17 amino acids. V was pared by 4 bases and J by 1 base, with 10 bases of the junction left unmatched. From germline, CDR1 is SGDLS and CDR2 YYNGEE. The chain's CDR3 is CASSPQGGGLNTGELFF. The CDR3 DNA is TGTGCCAGCAGCCCTCAAGGGGGCGGCTTGAACACCGGGGAGCTGTTTTTT.

The chain links TRBV27 to TRBJ2-7; 10 nucleotides match TRBD2. This CDR3 spans 18 amino acids. Trimming removed 2 bases from V and 0 bases from J; junction bases left unmatched: 10. Germline CDR1 is MNHEY and CDR2 is SMNVEV (reference sequence). The CDR3 DNA reads TGTGCCAGCAGTTTAACGGCTAGCGGGAGACTTTCCTCCTACGAGCAGTACTTC. It yields the protein CASSLTASGRLSSYEQYF.

This clonotype appeared many times. The chain recombines TRBV10-1 with TRBJ1-1, with 8 bases matching TRBD1. The germline V gene has CDR1 WNHNN and CDR2 SYGVQD (reference sequence). V shed 6 bases and J 1 base; nucleotides not matched to a gene: 1. This CDR3 is 13 amino acids long. This CDR3 reads CASRGQGNTEAFF. The DNA of the CDR3 is TGCGCCAGCAGAGGACAGGGGAACACTGAAGCTTTCTTT.

The chain uses TRBV12-3 or TRBV12-4 and TRBJ2-5, with 8 bases aligning to TRBD2. The CDR3 is 15 amino acids. With 5 bases clipped from V and 5 bases from J, the junction kept 10 bases outside the gene matches. Written as DNA, the CDR3 is TGTGCCAGCAGTGAGGGGAGGACTAGCCTCGAGACCCAGTACTTC. Its protein is CASSEGRTSLETQYF.

The J gene is TRBJ1-2, the V gene TRBV20-1, with 11 bases identical to TRBD1. The CDR3 length is 15 residues. Germline-derived CDR1 and CDR2 are DFQATT and SNEGSKA (reference sequence). The trim removed 2 bases at V and 4 bases at J, leaving 6 bases unmatched. The chain's CDR3 is CSARPRTGGSYGYTF. CDR3 nucleotides: TGCAGTGCTAGACCTCGGACAGGGGGCTCCTATGGCTACACCTTC.

This clonotype was seen a handful of times. This sequence joins TRBV5-1 and TRBJ1-1; D remains unclear. Germline loops: CDR1 SGHRS, CDR2 YFSETQ. The germline V and J ends were trimmed by 4 bases and 1 base, with 14 bases remaining between them. This CDR3 has 15 amino acids. The CDR3 coding sequence is TGCGCCAGCAGCCCAAGGACCCTGAAGAACACTGAAGCTTTCTTT. Its protein is CASSPRTLKNTEAFF.

This clonotype was recorded many times. The chain combines TRBV12-3 or TRBV12-4 with TRBJ2-1, with 10 bases aligning to TRBD1. The CDR3 has 14 amino acids. The trim removed 7 bases at V and 7 bases at J, leaving 7 bases unmatched. CDR3 in amino acids: CASKGQGDSNEQFF. The CDR3 nucleotides are TGTGCCAGCAAAGGACAGGGGGACTCGAATGAGCAGTTCTTC.

This chain joins TRBV12-3 or TRBV12-4 and TRBJ1-1; D not resolved. This CDR3 spans 16 amino acids. With 6 bases removed from V and 0 bases from J, the gap between germline ends came to 17 bases. The CDR3 DNA reads as TGTGCCAGCAGCCCAGCGGGGTTTGCGATGAACACTGAAGCTTTCTTT. Amino acid sequence: CASSPAGFAMNTEAFF.

The chain uses TRBV7-8 and TRBJ2-7; D is ambiguous. V dropped 2 bases and J dropped 6 bases, with 11 bases sitting between them. Germline V CDR1 and CDR2: SGHVS, FQNEAQ. CDR3 length: 13 residues. CDR3 in DNA: TGTGCCAGCAGCTTAACTTTGGCTACCGAGCAGTACGTC. It yields the protein CASSLTLATEQYV.

This clonotype was picked up many times. The chain uses TRBV5-4 and TRBJ2-2; 7 positions match TRBD1. Germline V gene lookup returns CDR1 SGHNT and CDR2 YYREEE (reference sequence). This CDR3 is 15 amino acids long. The J segment lost 6 bases and the V segment lost 4 bases, leaving 9 bases of the junction unmatched. CDR3 coding DNA: TGTGCCAGCAGCAAAGGACAGGACTCCCCCGGGGAGCTGTTTTTT. Its protein product is CASSKGQDSPGELFF.

The chain recombines TRBV20-1 with TRBJ2-1; 8 bases match TRBD2. The CDR3 loop spans 17 amino acids. CDR1 DFQATT and CDR2 SNEGSKA come from the germline V gene (reference sequence). With 3 bases clipped from V and 9 bases from J, the junction kept 19 bases outside the gene matches. Here the CDR3 reads CSARGGTGLVRLGEQFF. In DNA form, the CDR3 reads TGCAGTGCTAGGGGCGGCACGGGACTAGTAAGATTAGGTGAGCAGTTCTTC.

This clonotype was found a few times. The chain carries TRBV5-1 and TRBJ1-2, with D uncertain. Deletions cut 0 bases from V and 5 bases from J, with 11 bases between. Per germline, CDR1 SGHRS and CDR2 YFSETQ. The CDR3 has 14 residues. The CDR3 here is CASSLATSGYGYTF. In DNA, the CDR3 is TGCGCCAGCAGCTTGGCAACCTCTGGGTATGGCTACACCTTC.

This clonotype was counted many times. The V and J genes are TRBV19 and TRBJ2-1, with TRBD1 as a possible D gene (5 bases). Germline V gene sequence: CDR1 LNHDA, CDR2 SQIVND (reference sequence). Deletions cut 1 base from V and 5 bases from J, with 9 bases between. The CDR3 length is 14 residues. Written as DNA, the CDR3 is TGTGCCAGTAGTATAGTTCGACAGAACAATGAGCAGTTCTTC. Amino acids: CASSIVRQNNEQFF.

This clonotype occurred a few times. The rearrangement links TRBV10-1 to TRBJ2-7, with TRBD1 identical over 7 bases. The CDR3 is 13 amino acids. Germline V CDR1 and CDR2: WNHNN, SYGVQD (reference sequence). J gave up 6 bases and V 2 bases, and 4 bases lay outside the gene matches. CDR3 nucleotides: TGCGCCAGCAGTGAGGACAGGGAAAGCGAGCAGTACGTC. It codes for CASSEDRESEQYV.

V is TRBV6-1 and J is TRBJ2-3; D is possibly TRBD2 (6 bases). This CDR3 contains 13 residues. Looked up from germline, CDR1 is MNHNS and CDR2 is SASEGT. Between the trimmed V and J ends, which lost 6 bases and 7 bases, there was a span of 14 bases. CDR3 amino acids: CASREGGVHTQYF. CDR3 nucleotide sequence: TGTGCCAGCAGGGAGGGTGGGGTGCATACGCAGTATTTT.

This clonotype was detected ten times or more. The chain is built from TRBV5-5 and TRBJ2-3; tentative D call: TRBD1 (5 bases). Germline V gene data show CDR1 as SGHKS and CDR2 as YYEKEE (reference sequence). V was cut by 1 base and J by 1 base, with 13 bases left in between. The CDR3 is 16 residues long. Here the CDR3 DNA reads TGTGCCAGCAGCTTGTCACCAACAGGCGGCACAGATACGCAGTATTTT. Its protein product is CASSLSPTGGTDTQYF.

The chain has TRBV7-2 and TRBJ2-1; D unresolved. The CDR3 runs to 14 residues. Trimming pared 2 bases from V and 5 bases from J, leaving 10 bases between. Germline assignment: CDR1 SGHTA and CDR2 FQGNSA. As DNA, the CDR3 is TGTGCCAGCAGCTTAAGCCTGACCCACAATGAGCAGTTCTTC. Translated, it gives CASSLSLTHNEQFF. The full variable domain, rest sourced from reference TRBV7-2 and TRBJ2-1, is GAGVSQSPSNKVTEKGKDVELRCDPISGHTALYWYRQSLGQGLEFLIYFQGNSAPDKSGLPSDRFSAERTGGSVSTLTIQRTQQEDSAVYLCASSLSLTHNEQFFGPGTRLTVL.

This rearrangement joins TRBV7-2 to TRBJ2-1; TRBD2 matches at 8 bases. CDR1 SGHTA and CDR2 FQGNSA come from the germline V gene. Trimming at V came to 3 bases and at J to 10 bases, leaving 8 bases not matched to a gene. This CDR3 contains 14 residues. Here the CDR3 DNA reads TGTGCCAGCAGCTTTCGAACCCCTAGCGGGGAGCAGTTCTTC. As protein: CASSFRTPSGEQFF. The full variable domain, in which reference TRBV7-2 and TRBJ2-1 provide the parts outside the CDR3, is GAGVSQSPSNKVTEKGKDVELRCDPISGHTALYWYRQSLGQGLEFLIYFQGNSAPDKSGLPSDRFSAERTGGSVSTLTIQRTQQEDSAVYLCASSFRTPSGEQFFGPGTRLTVL.

This clonotype was recorded a few times. Germline and junction disagree at one end, which may indicate a read error. J is TRBJ1-6 and V is TRBV15; D gene uncertain. CDR3 length: 15 residues. The V gene's germline CDR1 is LNHNV and CDR2 YYDKDF (reference sequence). The CDR3 region has the DNA TGTGCCACCAGCCGAGAAGGAGGGCTTAATTCACCCCTCCACTTT. Amino acids: CATSREGGLNSPLHF. The variable domain in full, with the rest retrieved from reference TRBV15 and TRBJ1-6, is DAMVIQNPRYQVTQFGKPVTLSCSQTLNHNVMYWYQQKSSQAPKLLFHYYDKDFNNEADTPDNFQSRRPNTSFCFLDIRSPGLGDTAMYLCATSREGGLNSPLHFGNGTRLTVT.

This clonotype was seen only a few times. The gene calls are TRBV10-2 and TRBJ2-2, with a tentative D call TRBD2 (6 bases). Trimming left V 7 bases short and J 2 bases short, with 11 bases between. This CDR3 has 14 amino acids. Germline CDR1 is WSHSY and CDR2 is SAAADI. The CDR3 DNA reads TGCGCCAGCACGGGGGAGTACAACACCGGGGAGCTGTTTTTT. The encoded protein is CASTGEYNTGELFF.